What follows is one TCR beta chain and its context. What it recognizes is unknown. The data stem from a study of cytomegalovirus exposure and HLA in healthy donors. Everyone who donated was a healthy bone marrow donor. Study conclusions and caveats: Excluded: some indistinguishable V segments such as TRBV6-2 and TRBV6-3. Equally common other TCR beta chains were less clonally expanded than HLA-associated ones, a later analysis found.

There are 11 residues in the CDR3. V trimming: 0 bases; J trimming: 10 bases; junction bases outside the gene matches: 2. Germline loops: CDR1 DFQATT, CDR2 SNEGSKA (reference sequence). PCR involved 60 Vbeta and 13 Jbeta primers. Using immunoSEQ multiplex PCR, the repertoire was profiled, and TCRdb retains in-frame clones only, with some absent. In the table there are about 180,000 clones, roughly four fifths of which are singletons. The sequenced sample consisted of PBMCs. The chain combines TRBV20-1 with TRBJ1-1; TRBD1 matches 7 bases. This receptor was identified in a young man in good health and CMV-seronegative. CDR3 sequence reads: CSARERQGAFF. CDR3 sequence (DNA): TGCAGTGCTAGAGAAAGACAGGGAGCTTTCTTT.